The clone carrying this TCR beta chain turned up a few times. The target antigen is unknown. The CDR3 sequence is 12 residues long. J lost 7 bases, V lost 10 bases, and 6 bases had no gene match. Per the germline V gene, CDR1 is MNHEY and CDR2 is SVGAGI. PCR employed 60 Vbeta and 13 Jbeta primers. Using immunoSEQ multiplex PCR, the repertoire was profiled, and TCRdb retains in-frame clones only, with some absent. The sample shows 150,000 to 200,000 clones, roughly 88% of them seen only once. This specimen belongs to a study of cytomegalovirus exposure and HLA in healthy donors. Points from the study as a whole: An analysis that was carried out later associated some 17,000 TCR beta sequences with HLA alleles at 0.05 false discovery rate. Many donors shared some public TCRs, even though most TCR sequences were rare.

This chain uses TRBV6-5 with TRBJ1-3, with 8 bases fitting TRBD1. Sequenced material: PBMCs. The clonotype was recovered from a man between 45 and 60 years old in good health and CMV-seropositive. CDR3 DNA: TGTGCCACCGGACAGGGAGAGAACACCATATATTTT. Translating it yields CATGQGENTIYF.